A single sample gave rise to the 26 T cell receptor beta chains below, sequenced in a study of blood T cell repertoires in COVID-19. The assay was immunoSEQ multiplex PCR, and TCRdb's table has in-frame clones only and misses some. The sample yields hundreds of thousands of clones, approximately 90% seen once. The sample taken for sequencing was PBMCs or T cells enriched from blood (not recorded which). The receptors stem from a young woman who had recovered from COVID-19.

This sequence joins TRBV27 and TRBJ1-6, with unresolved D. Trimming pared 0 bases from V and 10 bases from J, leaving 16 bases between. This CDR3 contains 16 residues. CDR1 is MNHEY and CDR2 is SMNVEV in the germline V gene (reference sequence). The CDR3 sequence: CASSLSRRLAKSPLHF. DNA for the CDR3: TGTGCCAGCAGTTTATCACGCAGGCTGGCAAAGTCACCCCTCCACTTT.

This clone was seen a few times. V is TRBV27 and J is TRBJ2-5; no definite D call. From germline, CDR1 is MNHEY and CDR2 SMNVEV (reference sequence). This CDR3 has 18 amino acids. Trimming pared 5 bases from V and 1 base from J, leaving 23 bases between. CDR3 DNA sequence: TGTGCCAGCAGTCAATTCTCCCTCGGCGGCGGCCCCCAAGAGACCCAGTACTTC. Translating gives CASSQFSLGGGPQETQYF.

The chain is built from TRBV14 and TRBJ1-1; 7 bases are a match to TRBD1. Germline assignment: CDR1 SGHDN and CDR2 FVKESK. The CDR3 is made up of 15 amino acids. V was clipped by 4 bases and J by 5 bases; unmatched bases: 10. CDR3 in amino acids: CASSPKQGFGTEAFF. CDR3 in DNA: TGTGCCAGCAGCCCAAAACAGGGGTTTGGAACTGAAGCTTTCTTT.

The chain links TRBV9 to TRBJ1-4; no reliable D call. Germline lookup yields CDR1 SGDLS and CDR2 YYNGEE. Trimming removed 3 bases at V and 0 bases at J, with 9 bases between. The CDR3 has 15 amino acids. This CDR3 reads CASSGELATNEKLFF. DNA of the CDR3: TGTGCCAGCAGCGGGGAGTTGGCAACTAATGAAAAACTGTTTTTT.

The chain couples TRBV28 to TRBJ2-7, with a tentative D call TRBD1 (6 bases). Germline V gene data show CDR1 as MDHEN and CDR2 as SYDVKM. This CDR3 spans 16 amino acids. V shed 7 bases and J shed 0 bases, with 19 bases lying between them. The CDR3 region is CASNPGMGASSYEQYF. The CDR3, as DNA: TGTGCCAGCAACCCCGGGATGGGGGCAAGCTCCTACGAGCAGTACTTC.

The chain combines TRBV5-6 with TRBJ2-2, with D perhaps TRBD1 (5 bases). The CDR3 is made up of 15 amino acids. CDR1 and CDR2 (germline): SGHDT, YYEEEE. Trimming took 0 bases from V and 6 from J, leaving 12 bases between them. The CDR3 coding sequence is TGTGCCAGCAGCTTGGCCTTCGGCAGGGCCGGGGAGCTGTTTTTT. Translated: CASSLAFGRAGELFF. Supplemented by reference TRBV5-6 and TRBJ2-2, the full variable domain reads DAGVTQSPTHLIKTRGQQVTLRCSPKSGHDTVSWYQQALGQGPQFIFQYYEEEERQRGNFPDRFSGHQFPNYSSELNVNALLLGDSALYLCASSLAFGRAGELFFGEGSRLTVL.

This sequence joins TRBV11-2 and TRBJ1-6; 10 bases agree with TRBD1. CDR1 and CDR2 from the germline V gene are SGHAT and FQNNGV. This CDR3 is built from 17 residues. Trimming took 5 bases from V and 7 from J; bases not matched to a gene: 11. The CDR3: CASSLTGGTGENSPLHF. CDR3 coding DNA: TGTGCCAGCAGCCTGACGGGGGGGACAGGGGAGAATTCACCCCTCCACTTT.

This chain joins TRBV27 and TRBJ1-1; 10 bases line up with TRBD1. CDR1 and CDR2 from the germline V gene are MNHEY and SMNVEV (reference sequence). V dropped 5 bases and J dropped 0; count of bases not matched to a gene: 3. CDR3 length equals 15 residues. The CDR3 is CASSPTGGLNTEAFF. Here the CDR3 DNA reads TGTGCCAGCAGTCCGACAGGGGGCTTGAACACTGAAGCTTTCTTT.

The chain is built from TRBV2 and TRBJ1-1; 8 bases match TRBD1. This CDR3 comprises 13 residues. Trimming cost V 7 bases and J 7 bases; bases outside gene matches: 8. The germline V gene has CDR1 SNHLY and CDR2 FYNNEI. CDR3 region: CASKVQGVVEAFF. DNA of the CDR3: TGTGCCAGCAAAGTACAGGGGGTGGTTGAAGCTTTCTTT.

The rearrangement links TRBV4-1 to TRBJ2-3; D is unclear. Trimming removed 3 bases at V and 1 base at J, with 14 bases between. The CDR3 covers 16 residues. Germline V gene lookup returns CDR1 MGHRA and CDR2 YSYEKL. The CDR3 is CASSHPLGSGTDTQYF. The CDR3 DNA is TGCGCCAGCAGCCACCCCCTAGGATCTGGCACAGATACGCAGTATTTT.

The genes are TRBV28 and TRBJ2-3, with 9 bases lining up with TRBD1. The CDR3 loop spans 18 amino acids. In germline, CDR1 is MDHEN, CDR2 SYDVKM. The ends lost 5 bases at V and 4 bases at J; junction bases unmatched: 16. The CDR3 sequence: CASSLSKPGQGWPDTQYF. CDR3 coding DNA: TGTGCCAGCAGTCTTTCTAAACCGGGACAGGGATGGCCAGATACGCAGTATTTT.

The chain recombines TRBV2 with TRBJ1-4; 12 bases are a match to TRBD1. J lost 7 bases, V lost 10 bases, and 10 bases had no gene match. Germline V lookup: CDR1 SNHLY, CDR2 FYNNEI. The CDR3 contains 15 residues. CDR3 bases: TGTGCCACCTCCGGGACAGGGGGCTTTAGTGAAAAACTGTTTTTT. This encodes CATSGTGGFSEKLFF.

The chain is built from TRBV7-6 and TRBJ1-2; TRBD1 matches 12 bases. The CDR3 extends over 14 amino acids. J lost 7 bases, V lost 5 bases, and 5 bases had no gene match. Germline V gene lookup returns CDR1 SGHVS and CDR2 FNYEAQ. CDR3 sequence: CASSPGQGASGYTF. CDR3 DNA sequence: TGTGCCAGCAGCCCGGGACAGGGGGCGTCTGGCTACACCTTC.

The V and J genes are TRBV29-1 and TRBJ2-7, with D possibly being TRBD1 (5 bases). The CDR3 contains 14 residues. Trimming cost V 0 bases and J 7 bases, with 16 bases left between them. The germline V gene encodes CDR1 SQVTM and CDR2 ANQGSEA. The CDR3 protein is CSVEEGQGIGEQYF. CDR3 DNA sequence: TGCAGCGTTGAAGAGGGGCAGGGTATCGGGGAGCAGTACTTC.

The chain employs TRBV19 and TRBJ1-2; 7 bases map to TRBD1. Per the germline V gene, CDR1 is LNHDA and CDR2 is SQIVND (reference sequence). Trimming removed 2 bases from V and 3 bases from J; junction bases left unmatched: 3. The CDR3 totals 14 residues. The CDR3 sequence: CASSIRGLDYGYTF. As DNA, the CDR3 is TGTGCCAGTAGTATAAGGGGGCTTGACTATGGCTACACCTTC. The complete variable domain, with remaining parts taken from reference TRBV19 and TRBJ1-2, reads DGGITQSPKYLFRKEGQNVTLSCEQNLNHDAMYWYRQDPGQGLRLIYYSQIVNDFQKGDIAEGYSVSREKKESFPLTVTSAQKNPTAFYLCASSIRGLDYGYTFGSGTRLTVV.

The CDR3 DNA reads TGTGCCAGCAGCCAAGTCGGGGCGGGGGAGCAGTTCTTC. Amino acids: CASSQVGAGEQFF. The V call is TRBV3-1 (or the pseudogene TRBV3-2), the J call TRBJ2-1, with TRBD2 as a possible D gene (6 bases). This CDR3 has 13 amino acids. Between the trimmed V and J ends, which lost 1 base and 10 bases, there was a span of 11 bases. In germline, CDR1 is LGHDT, CDR2 YNNKEL (reference sequence).

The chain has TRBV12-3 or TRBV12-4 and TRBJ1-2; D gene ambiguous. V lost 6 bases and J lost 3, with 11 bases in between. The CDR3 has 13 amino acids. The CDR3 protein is CASRADGDYGYTF. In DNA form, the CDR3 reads TGTGCCAGCAGGGCTGACGGAGACTATGGCTACACCTTC.

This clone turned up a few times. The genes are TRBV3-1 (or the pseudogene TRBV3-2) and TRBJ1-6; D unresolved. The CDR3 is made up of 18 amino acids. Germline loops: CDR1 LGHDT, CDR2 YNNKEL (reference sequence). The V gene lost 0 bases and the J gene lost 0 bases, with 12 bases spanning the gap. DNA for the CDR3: TGTGCCAGCAGCCAAGAAAGAGGAATCAGCTCCTATAATTCACCCCTCCACTTT. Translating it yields CASSQERGISSYNSPLHF.

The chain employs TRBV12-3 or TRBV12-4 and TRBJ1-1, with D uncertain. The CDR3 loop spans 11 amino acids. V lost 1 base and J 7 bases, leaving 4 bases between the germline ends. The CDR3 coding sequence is TGTGCCAGCAGTTTAGGCAGTGAAGCTTTCTTT. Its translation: CASSLGSEAFF.

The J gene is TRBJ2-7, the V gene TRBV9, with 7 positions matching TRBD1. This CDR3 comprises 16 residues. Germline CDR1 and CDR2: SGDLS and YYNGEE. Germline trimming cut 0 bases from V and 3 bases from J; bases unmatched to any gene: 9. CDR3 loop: CASSVGDRVYDYEQYF. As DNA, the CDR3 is TGTGCCAGCAGCGTAGGAGACAGGGTTTACGACTACGAGCAGTACTTC.

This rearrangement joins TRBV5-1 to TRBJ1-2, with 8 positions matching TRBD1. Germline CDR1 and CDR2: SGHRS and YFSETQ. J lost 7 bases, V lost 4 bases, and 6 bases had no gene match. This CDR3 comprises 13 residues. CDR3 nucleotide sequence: TGCGCCAGCAGCCTGGACAGGGTCGGTGGCTACACCTTC. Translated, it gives CASSLDRVGGYTF.

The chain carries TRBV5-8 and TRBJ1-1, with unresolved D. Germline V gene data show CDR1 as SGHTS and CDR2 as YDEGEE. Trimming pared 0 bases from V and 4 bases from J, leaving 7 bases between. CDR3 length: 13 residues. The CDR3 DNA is TGTGCCAGCAGCTTGGCGGGGTCCACTGAAGCTTTCTTT. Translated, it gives CASSLAGSTEAFF.

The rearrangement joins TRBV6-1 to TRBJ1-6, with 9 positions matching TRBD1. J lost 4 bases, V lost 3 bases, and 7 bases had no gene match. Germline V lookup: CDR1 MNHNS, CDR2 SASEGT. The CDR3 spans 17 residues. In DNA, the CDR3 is TGTGCCAGCAGTGATGGGGACAGGGTTTTATATAATTCACCCCTCCACTTT. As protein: CASSDGDRVLYNSPLHF.

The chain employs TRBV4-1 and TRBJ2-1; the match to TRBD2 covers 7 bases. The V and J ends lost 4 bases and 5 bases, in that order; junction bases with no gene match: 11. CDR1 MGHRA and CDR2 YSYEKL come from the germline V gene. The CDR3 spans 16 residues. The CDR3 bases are TGCGCCAGCAGCCCGAAGGGCGTTGGGAGGGACAATGAGCAGTTCTTC. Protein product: CASSPKGVGRDNEQFF.

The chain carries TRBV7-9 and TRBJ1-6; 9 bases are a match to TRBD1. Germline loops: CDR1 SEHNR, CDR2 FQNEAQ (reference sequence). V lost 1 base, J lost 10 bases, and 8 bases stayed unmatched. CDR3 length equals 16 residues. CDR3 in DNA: TGTGCCAGCAGCTTAGGTCCGGGACAGGGCGGATCACCCCTCCACTTT. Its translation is CASSLGPGQGGSPLHF.

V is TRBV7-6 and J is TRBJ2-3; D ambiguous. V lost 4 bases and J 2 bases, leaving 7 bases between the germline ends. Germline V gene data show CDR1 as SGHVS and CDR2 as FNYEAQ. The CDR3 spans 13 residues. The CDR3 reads CASSWAPTDTQYF. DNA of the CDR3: TGTGCCAGCAGCTGGGCACCCACAGATACGCAGTATTTT. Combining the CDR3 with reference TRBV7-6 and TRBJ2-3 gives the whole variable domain GAGVSQSPRYKVTKRGQDVALRCDPISGHVSLYWYRQALGQGPEFLTYFNYEAQQDKSGLPNDRFSAERPEGSISTLTIQRTEQRDSAMYRCASSWAPTDTQYFGPGTRLTVL.